Sequencing of this T cell receptor (beta chain) was carried out in a study of regulatory T cells in long-lasting Graves disease (dated by TCRdb to the early 2020s). As for the study more broadly: Newly diagnosed Graves' disease patients had taken antithyroid drugs for less than 3 months. Patients with persistent Graves' disease were compared with patients with newly diagnosed Graves' disease using TCR sequencing and RNA sequencing of peripheral blood. The study took place in China and was registered as a clinical trial. TCR sequencing covered some 13 persistent and 20 or so newly diagnosed Graves' disease patients, some 35 samples in total. General conclusions and limits of the study: Because the primary lesion, thyroid tissue, could not be accessed, the study looked at peripheral blood alone. Only the TCR beta chain was sequenced and analyzed. The authors noted that the small sample size was a limitation that may lower accuracy. More public clonotypes were shared among persistent patients (roughly 2,900) than among newly diagnosed patients (more than 950). Lower TCR Shannon entropy and fewer highly expanded clones were observed in persistent Graves' disease patients than in newly diagnosed patients, which suggested clonal expansion.

The sample's time point label is to be understood as: newly diagnosed GD, antithyroid drugs for less than 3 months. RNA was extracted from PBMCs in TRIzol for both TCR sequencing and RNA sequencing. The diagnosis of Graves' disease followed American Thyroid Association guidelines. Patients for the study were recruited at an endocrinology department in Xi'an, China. Each patient gave approximately 10 milliliters of peripheral blood, collected in an EDTA anticoagulant tube. Ficoll Paque Plus density gradient separation was used to isolate PBMCs, and no additional T cell sorting was done. An Agilent 2100 Bioanalyzer and agarose gel were used to check RNA quality, while a NanoDrop 2000 measured RNA concentration. Note on this clonotype: The antigen it binds to is not known. It is likely a read error, because the conserved phenylalanine at the end of the CDR3 is missing. Because the CDR3's place on the DNA is in doubt, the DNA is left out and the CDR3 is given as listed by TCRdb.

Library prep was done by multiplex PCR. These reads were obtained on an Illumina HiSeq 4000. TCR beta libraries were built with iRepertoire HTBI primers and Arm-PCR amplification of CDR3 regions. Before sequencing, the PCR products went through gel purification. The original methods were these. Gene usage analysis of CDR3 amino acid clonotypes relied on the approximately 60 TRBV and over 13 TRBJ segments identified across samples. COPE and FqMerger were used to merge filtered high-quality paired reads into contigs. BLAST was used to align contigs to IMGT TRBV, TRBD and TRBJ reference genes, and CDR3 was defined according to IMGT. Any clonotype with a frequency above 0.1% was classified as a highly expanded clone. Repertoire diversity was measured by Shannon entropy, and V-J evenness by the Gini coefficient. A clonotype was considered public if more than one individual shared it. The public reads were reprocessed in TCRdb via fastp at Q25 and MiXCR, keeping in-frame beta chains. Every CDR3 protein is listed once, alongside the most common genes and DNA of its rows. These V and J calls originate from TCRdb's pipeline instead of the authors' own analysis. For this sample there are about 210,000 distinct CDR3 sequences; roughly 18% appear just once. Approximately 10% of the sample is in the top ten clones.

These same data were also listed under a study on T cells in Graves' hyperthyroidism and ophthalmopathy. The second study, in turn, reports: A patient counted as having stable Graves' hyperthyroidism if no progression to ophthalmopathy occurred over 18 months of follow-up. Hyperthyroidism patients were newly diagnosed, with disease duration under 2 months, and aged 18 to 65 years. The study excluded patients with uncontrolled infections, other autoimmune diseases, pregnancy or lactation. Diagnoses were established on the basis of clinical symptoms, serum thyroxine and TRAb, thyroid ultrasound, and orbital computed tomography. For the first round of RT-PCR on the TCR CDR3, the HTBI primer set was used together with the Qiagen OneStep RT-PCR kit. Most expanded thyroid clonotypes (frequency above 0.001) were also detected in blood, suggesting blood repertoires may reflect thyroid immune responses. In cross-validation, a model built on a 13 V-J signature told ophthalmopathy apart from stable hyperthyroidism with less than 90% sensitivity and 81% to 82% specificity, and in testing the same model reached 80%/75%. In validation, progression to ophthalmopathy was predicted by the model with roughly 69% sensitivity and around 75% specificity, a median of roughly six months before onset. To identify distinguishing TCR V-J signatures, a discovery cohort of 90 to 100 patients was used, comprising 43 with Graves' ophthalmopathy and some 60 with stable Graves' hyperthyroidism. Prospective prediction of ophthalmopathy was tested in an independent validation cohort of 18 to 20 hyperthyroidism patients and around 16 patients who later progressed to ophthalmopathy. The 80 to 100 discovery patients were randomly divided into training and test sets at a 7:3 ratio. Thyroid tissue and blood T-cell repertoires from about six Graves' hyperthyroidism patients were also compared in the study. Following sampling, methimazole starting at 30 mg daily was given to hyperthyroidism patients, and high-dose intravenous methylprednisolone was given to ophthalmopathy patients. The libraries were constructed in a second round of multiplex PCR and then size-selected and purified. Sequencing of the libraries was done on an Illumina HiSeq2000 using paired-end 100 bp reads. Raw data were processed with SOAPnuke, discarding reads with adapters, uncalled bases, mean Phred below 15, or no exact constant-primer or identifier match. High-quality paired reads were merged with COPE v1.2.5, and unique nucleotide sequences were defined as clonotypes. Clonotypes were aligned to IMGT TRBV, TRBD and TRBJ reference segments using MiTCR v1.1. Only V-J combinations with frequency above 0.0001, covering approximately 99% of repertoires, were analysed. A TCS score was defined as the ratio of F50 (clonal expansion) to E x V (chaos), with BLOSUM62-based TCRdist applied between CDR3 peptides within each V-J. Welch's t-statistics and random forest reduced around 550 V-J features to fewer than 15, which were used in a naive Bayes classifier (R e1071). No statistical method was used to fix the sample size in advance, and group allocation was not hidden from the investigators. The paper describes TCR Vbeta CDR3 sequencing of about 140 peripheral blood samples, made up of 40 to 45 ophthalmopathy patients, approximately 73 hyperthyroidism patients and about 17 progressor patients.

The sample consisted of peripheral blood mononuclear cells (PBMCs), taken at new diagnosis, from a patient treated with antithyroid drugs. This TCR was sampled from a woman aged 25-40 years with Graves disease. Donor details come from another sample of the same person, matched by shared clones.

CDR3 region: CASSDPIAG. The rearranged chain carries TRBV2 and TRBJ2-7; the DNA was not used to check the table's D call, TRBD2. CDR1 and CDR2 are drawn from the germline V gene: SNHLY, FYNNEI. Termini included, the CDR3 measures 9 amino acids.